This passage covers 14 T cell receptor beta chains from one sample sequenced in a study of CD8 T cells in Susac syndrome. When the RNA was reverse transcribed, random hexamers were used with an input of about 0.45 to 1 ug. TCRdb re-called the immunoSEQ multiplex PCR reads with MiXCR, one entry per CDR3 protein. This sample has 95,000 to 150,000 distinct CDR3 sequences, with over 85% found just once. Sample: CD8+ T cells from PBMCs. All receptors derive from a human donor with multiple sclerosis.

The rearrangement links TRBV6-1 to TRBJ2-7, with a possible D match to TRBD2 (6 bases). This CDR3 is built from 14 residues. The V gene's germline CDR1 is MNHNS and CDR2 SASEGT. V lost 5 bases to trimming and J lost 0 bases, with 11 bases between them. CDR3 loop: CASSPIGGSYEQYV. CDR3 nucleotides: TGTGCCAGCAGTCCCATCGGGGGCTCCTACGAGCAGTACGTC.

This sequence joins TRBV5-1 and TRBJ2-5; 9 bases fit TRBD2. With 3 bases clipped from V and 3 bases from J, the junction kept 6 bases outside the gene matches. The germline CDR1 and CDR2 sequences are SGHRS and YFSETQ. This CDR3 contains 15 residues. Here the CDR3 reads CASSYSGSLKETQYF. In DNA form, the CDR3 reads TGCGCCAGCAGCTATAGCGGGAGTTTGAAAGAGACCCAGTACTTC. Full variable domain (outside the CDR3, taken from reference TRBV5-1 and TRBJ2-5): KAGVTQTPRYLIKTRGQQVTLSCSPISGHRSVSWYQQTPGQGLQFLFEYFSETQRNKGNFPGRFSGRQFSNSRSEMNVSTLELGDSALYLCASSYSGSLKETQYFGPGTRLLVL.

This clonotype was detected once. This chain connects TRBV5-1 to TRBJ2-1, with TRBD2 matching 9 bases. Germline V gene data show CDR1 as SGHRS and CDR2 as YFSETQ. This CDR3 comprises 15 residues. J was trimmed by 9 bases and V by 3 bases; bases with no gene match: 10. CDR3 residues: CASSYAGLADREQFF. For the CDR3, the DNA is TGCGCCAGCAGCTACGCGGGACTAGCCGATCGTGAGCAGTTCTTC. Based on the CDR3 plus reference TRBV5-1 and TRBJ2-1, the full variable domain is KAGVTQTPRYLIKTRGQQVTLSCSPISGHRSVSWYQQTPGQGLQFLFEYFSETQRNKGNFPGRFSGRQFSNSRSEMNVSTLELGDSALYLCASSYAGLADREQFFGPGTRLTVL.

The rearrangement links TRBV7-9 to TRBJ2-7; D is unclear. The CDR3 has 12 residues. Trimming took off 10 bases at V and 0 bases at J, with 10 bases between the two ends. Germline CDR1 is SEHNR and CDR2 is FQNEAQ (reference sequence). This CDR3 is CATDGPSYEQYV. The CDR3 nucleotides read TGTGCCACCGACGGACCCTCCTACGAGCAGTACGTC.

This rearrangement joins TRBV20-1 to TRBJ1-6; possibly TRBD1 for D (5 bases). V lost 2 bases and J 6 bases, leaving 14 bases between the germline ends. This CDR3 contains 15 residues. CDR1 is DFQATT, CDR2 SNEGSKA, per germline (reference sequence). CDR3 sequence reads: CSARSGRGSNSPLHF. CDR3 nucleotide sequence: TGCAGTGCTAGATCGGGACGGGGGAGTAATTCACCCCTCCACTTT.

The CDR3 nucleotides read TGTGCCAGCAGCTTGAAGTGGGGGGACCTCCAAGAGACCCAGTACTTC. Translated: CASSLKWGDLQETQYF. V is TRBV5-6 and J is TRBJ2-5; possible D gene TRBD2, 6 bases. Germline V gene data show CDR1 as SGHDT and CDR2 as YYEEEE. The CDR3 contains 16 residues. With 1 base removed from V and 1 base from J, the gap between germline ends came to 14 bases.

This CDR3 reads CASSTSSGNTIYF. DNA for the CDR3: TGTGCCAGCAGCACCAGTTCCGGAAACACCATATATTTT. This rearrangement joins TRBV5-6 to TRBJ1-3; no definite D call. V was clipped by 4 bases and J by 4 bases, with 9 bases between them. Germline CDR1 is SGHDT and CDR2 is YYEEEE. The CDR3 consists of 13 residues.

CDR3 protein: CSARDGGGSSKTQYF. The CDR3 bases are TGCAGTGCTAGAGATGGGGGCGGGAGTTCAAAGACCCAGTACTTC. The chain recombines TRBV20-1 with TRBJ2-5, with a tentative D call TRBD2 (7 bases). This CDR3 is 15 amino acids long. Trimming removed 0 bases from V and 6 bases from J, with 17 bases in between. Germline lookup yields CDR1 DFQATT and CDR2 SNEGSKA (reference sequence).

The V gene is TRBV15, the J gene TRBJ2-2, with D perhaps TRBD1 or TRBD2 (6 bases each). The CDR3 length is 17 residues. CDR1 and CDR2 from the germline V gene are LNHNV and YYDKDF (reference sequence). With 0 bases removed from V and 3 bases from J, the gap between germline ends came to 14 bases. The CDR3, as DNA: TGTGCCACCAGCAGAGATTATAGGGGGGTCGACACCGGGGAGCTGTTTTTT. This translates into CATSRDYRGVDTGELFF.

This chain joins TRBV19 and TRBJ2-1, with a possible D match to TRBD1 (5 bases). CDR1 and CDR2 (germline): LNHDA, SQIVND (reference sequence). The CDR3 spans 13 residues. The CDR3 is CAIPKRLHREQFF. The CDR3 DNA reads as TGTGCTATACCCAAGAGACTTCACAGGGAGCAGTTCTTC.

V gene TRBV28 combines with J gene TRBJ2-7; 10 nucleotides agree with TRBD1. Per germline, CDR1 MDHEN and CDR2 SYDVKM. This CDR3 region has 15 residues. V gave up 4 bases and J gave up 3 bases; unmatched junction bases: 6. CDR3 loop: CASSSAWTGGYEQYF. The CDR3 nucleotides are TGTGCCAGCAGTTCCGCCTGGACAGGGGGCTACGAGCAGTACTTC.

This clonotype has a single count. The chain uses TRBV29-1 and TRBJ1-2, with no clear D. Germline lookup yields CDR1 SQVTM and CDR2 ANQGSEA. This CDR3 region has 14 residues. The V gene lost 6 bases and the J gene lost 5 bases, with 19 bases spanning the gap. CDR3: CSVHDGSRRYGYTF. In nucleotides, the CDR3 is TGCAGCGTCCATGACGGGAGCCGCCGGTATGGCTACACCTTC.

The chain carries TRBV5-4 and TRBJ1-2, with D possibly TRBD1 on 6 matching bases. Germline assignment: CDR1 SGHNT and CDR2 YYREEE (reference sequence). V shed 4 bases and J shed 4 bases, with 32 bases lying between them. The CDR3 covers 20 residues. The CDR3 DNA follows: TGTGCCAGCAGCCTTCTTGGAGAAGGGACACCATCCCGAGGGTCCTATGGCTACACCTTC. As protein: CASSLLGEGTPSRGSYGYTF.

This chain connects TRBV7-2 to TRBJ2-7, with D perhaps TRBD1 or TRBD2 (7 bases each). Trimming took 4 bases from V and 3 from J, leaving 16 bases between them. Germline V gene lookup returns CDR1 SGHTA and CDR2 FQGNSA. The CDR3 consists of 15 residues. CDR3 loop: CASSWWEGADYEQYF. In DNA form, the CDR3 reads TGTGCCAGCAGCTGGTGGGAGGGGGCGGACTACGAGCAGTACTTC.